This T cell receptor (beta chain) appears in the sequencing data of a study of early T cells in non-severe SARS-CoV-2 infection. About the study: RNA in bulk from unsorted whole blood was sequenced, and chains were unpaired. Study results and limitations: Missing private and CD4 specificities, VDJdb matching favored anti-spike CD8 responses.

CDR1 and CDR2 (germline): SGHTA, FQGNSA. This CDR3 region has 15 residues. Trimming took 1 base from V and 3 from J; bases not matched to a gene: 6. Separate cDNA molecules each had unique molecular identifiers attached to them. Each CDR3 protein gets one entry after TCRdb re-called the 5' RACE reads with MiXCR. The sample contains 90,000 to 120,000 distinct CDR3 sequences, 11% of which appear only once. This clonotype was seen repeatedly, ten times or more. The antigen remains undetermined. This receptor was identified in an adult who was a healthcare worker with PCR-confirmed SARS-CoV-2 infection or an uninfected control (not recorded which). V is TRBV7-2 and J is TRBJ2-7; 7 bases map to TRBD2. The specimen sequenced was whole blood. The CDR3 sequence is CASSLGLAENYEQYF. The CDR3 coding sequence is TGTGCCAGCAGCTTAGGTCTAGCGGAGAACTACGAGCAGTACTTC.